These 4 T cell receptor beta chains were sequenced from one sample in a study of OX40 agonist ivuxolimab in advanced cancers. Here immunoSEQ multiplex PCR was the method, and the copy in TCRdb shows in-frame clones only, minus some. Found here are about 35,000 clones, around 80% of them singletons; the top ten hold approximately 14%. Sequenced material: CD4+ or CD8+ T cells sorted from blood, taken in a trial of the OX40 agonist ivuxolimab. These receptors were collected from an adult with an advanced solid tumor such as melanoma, head and neck, liver or kidney cancer.

V gene TRBV4-1 combines with J gene TRBJ2-1; D is perhaps TRBD1 (5 bases). The V end was cut by 0 bases, the J end by 9 bases, with 9 bases between. This CDR3 contains 13 residues. Germline values: CDR1 MGHRA, CDR2 YSYEKL. The CDR3 bases are TGCGCCAGCAGCCAAGAATTCAGGGCTGAGCAGTTCTTC. Residues: CASSQEFRAEQFF.

CDR3 region: CATKTGTHYEQYF. The CDR3 DNA follows: TGTGCCACTAAGACCGGGACACACTACGAGCAGTACTTC. This rearrangement joins TRBV2 to TRBJ2-7; D possibly corresponds to TRBD1 (6 bases). Germline loops: CDR1 SNHLY, CDR2 FYNNEI. The CDR3 loop spans 13 amino acids. Between the trimmed V and J ends, which lost 10 bases and 3 bases, there was a span of 16 bases.

The chain combines TRBV6-1 with TRBJ1-2; the D is unclear. Trimming left V 6 bases short and J 4 bases short, with 12 bases between. This CDR3 is 13 amino acids long. Germline V lookup: CDR1 MNHNS, CDR2 SASEGT. CDR3 region: CASRPGSLYGYTF. As DNA, the CDR3 is TGTGCCAGCAGGCCCGGGAGCCTCTATGGCTACACCTTC.

The chain links TRBV28 to TRBJ1-5; D is ambiguous. In germline, CDR1 is MDHEN, CDR2 SYDVKM. The CDR3 length is 14 residues. V was pared by 2 bases and J by 6 bases, with 11 bases between. CDR3 sequence reads: CASSLTLRGQPQHF. In DNA, the CDR3 is TGTGCCAGCAGTTTAACGCTTCGGGGTCAGCCCCAGCATTTT.